This T cell receptor beta chain appears in the sequencing data of a study of T cell responses to AZD1222 COVID-19 vaccine. Findings and limits, study-wide: White British donors predominated, females outnumbered males, and clonal diversity was possibly underestimated. Recipients of two AZD1222 doses showed rising Spike-specific TCR breadth and depth. Reports say nearly half of spike-specific TCRs go after unmutated variant regions. No repertoire was sampled before or during the peak T cell response, only after it.

Assay: immunoSEQ multiplex PCR; the TCRdb copy retains only in-frame clones and omits some. The sample contains roughly 110,000 clones, about 87% of which appear only once. Notes on this clone: The antigen is not known.

The CDR3 sequence is 13 residues long. Germline lookup yields CDR1 MDHEN and CDR2 SYDVKM. V was pared by 10 bases and J by 0 bases, with 10 bases between. The sequence was collected from an adult in good health. The sample consisted of peripheral blood, taken on day 0 of AZD1222 vaccination. The chain joins TRBV28 to TRBJ1-3, with D hard to call. This chain's CDR3 is CATSGSSGNTIYF. CDR3 nucleotide sequence: TGTGCCACCTCGGGCAGCTCTGGAAACACCATATATTTT.